This TCR beta chain appears in the sequencing data of a study of Ad26.COV2.S vaccination and SARS-CoV-2 variants. Whole-study context: Intramuscular Ad26.COV2.S at 5x10^10 or 1x10^11 viral particles. Study outcomes and limitations: Spike-specific TCR breadth was greater in vaccine than placebo recipients.

Treatment meaning: roughly 18 received Ad26.COV2.S at low or high dose, single or two shots; roughly five received placebo; per-sample allocation not given. Samples were taken on day 63 after the first vaccine or placebo injection. SARS-CoV-2 spike from the Wuhan strain was encoded by the vaccine, an Ad26 vector. For this clone: Antigen unknown.

The CDR3 sequence is 15 residues long. Germline-derived CDR1 and CDR2 are SGHKS and YYEKEE (reference sequence). Trimming shortened V by 4 bases and J by 4 bases, and 17 bases separated the two germline ends. The data were produced by immunoSEQ multiplex PCR, yet TCRdb's version contains in-frame clones alone and is incomplete. Of about 480,000 clones in the sample, 87% were seen once. This chain uses TRBV5-5 with TRBJ1-2; weak D call: TRBD1 (5 bases). This material consisted of peripheral blood, taken in a trial of Ad26.COV2.S vaccine versus placebo. This receptor was obtained from a person between 18 and 65 years old who received the Ad26.COV2.S COVID-19 vaccine or a placebo. CDR3 amino acids: CASSPVGLPTYGYTF. The DNA for the CDR3 is TGTGCCAGCAGCCCTGTGGGGCTCCCTACCTATGGCTACACCTTC.